This T cell receptor beta chain was captured by sequencing in a study of T cells in Graves' hyperthyroidism and ophthalmopathy. Study-wide points: Blood also carried most thyroid clonotypes expanded above 0.001. Ophthalmopathy prediction by the model preceded onset by a median about 6 months.

Patients were excluded for uncontrolled infection, other autoimmune disease, pregnancy or lactation. Each diagnosis was grounded in clinical symptoms, serum thyroxine and TRAb, thyroid ultrasound, and orbital computed tomography. The V end lost 3 bases, the J end lost 5 bases, and 10 bases lay between the germline ends. CDR1 is SGHVS and CDR2 is FQNEAQ in the germline V gene. The CDR3 is 13 amino acids. A few counts support this clonotype. Its cognate antigen is unknown. Amplification targeted TCR beta CDR3 regions from RNA transcripts. RT-PCR in the first round (using the HTBI primer set) targeted the TCR CDR3. TCRdb called the multiplex PCR reads again in MiXCR, with one record for every CDR3 protein. The sample lists approximately 510,000 distinct CDR3 sequences; 46% were seen once.

V is TRBV7-8 and J is TRBJ1-1, with D possibly TRBD1 on 5 matching bases. This sequence was found in an adult woman with Graves' disease, either hyperthyroidism or ophthalmopathy (not recorded which). Input material: peripheral blood or thyroid tissue (not recorded which). The CDR3 region is CASSFEGRTEAFF. The CDR3 DNA reads as TGTGCCAGCAGCTTTGAGGGGCGAACTGAAGCTTTCTTT.